This is a list of T cell receptor beta chains from one sample in a study of regulatory T cells in long-lasting Graves disease. TCRdb analysed the multiplex PCR reads with MiXCR anew, one entry per CDR3 protein. The repertoire holds more than 350,000 distinct CDR3 sequences, with approximately 22% as singletons. The sequenced sample was peripheral blood mononuclear cells (PBMCs), obtained when the disease was refractory, from a patient treated with antithyroid drugs. These receptors came from a female donor with Graves disease. CDR3s include the opening cysteine and the closing phenylalanine or tryptophan. A D gene is named only where the DNA matches it firmly. Expanded clones get a size class; other rows say once, few or many, or leave the size out.

.	TRBJ1-2	TRBV29-1	few	CSVDDQTRYGYTF	TGCAGCGTTGACGACCAGACGCGATATGGCTACACCTTC
TRBD1	TRBJ2-7	TRBV6-1	many	CASSNGDSSYEQYF	TGTGCCAGCAGTAATGGGGACAGCTCCTACGAGCAGTACTTC
TRBD1	TRBJ1-5	TRBV5-6	few	CASSLAQGGQPQHF	TGTGCCAGCAGCTTGGCGCAGGGGGGTCAGCCCCAGCATTTT
.	TRBJ2-1	TRBV12-3/TRBV12-4	many	CASSLTGTFNEQFF	TGTGCCAGCAGTCTGACCGGGACATTCAATGAGCAGTTCTTC
.	TRBJ1-1	TRBV5-1	.	CASSSEGSTEAFF	TGTGCCAGCAGCTCCGAAGGTAGCACTGAAGCTTTCTTT
.	TRBJ1-5	TRBV20-1	few	CSAPGREGRGGLGSNQPQHF	TGCAGTGCTCCGGGAAGGGAGGGCAGGGGAGGCTTAGGGAGCAATCAGCCCCAGCATTTT
.	TRBJ1-5	TRBV7-9	.	CASSLATSIGGGSQPQHF	TGTGCCAGCAGCTTAGCAACCTCCATAGGGGGAGGAAGTCAGCCCCAGCATTTT
.	TRBJ2-1	TRBV2	.	CASSDPGEQFF	TGTGCCAGCAGTGACCCCGGGGAGCAGTTCTTC
.	TRBJ1-1	TRBV5-1	.	CASGFGGLNTEAFF	TGCGCCAGCGGCTTCGGGGGCTTGAACACTGAAGCTTTCTTT
.	TRBJ2-3	TRBV6-1	few	CASSIRTDTQYF	TGTGCCAGCAGTATCCGAACAGATACGCAGTATTTT
.	TRBJ2-7	TRBV28	many	CASSFRGTINEQYF	TGTGCCAGCAGTTTCAGGGGGACTATCAACGAGCAGTACTTC
TRBD1	TRBJ1-4	TRBV20-1	many	CSAYRLGQGNEKLFF	TGCAGTGCTTACCGTTTGGGACAGGGTAATGAAAAACTGTTTTTT
.	TRBJ1-4	TRBV20-1	.	CSARDPRDIVDEKLFF	TGCAGTGCTAGAGACCCCCGGGACATAGTAGATGAAAAACTGTTTTTT
.	TRBJ1-1	TRBV6-1	many	CASSTQGYTEAFF	TGTGCCAGCAGTACTCAGGGTTACACTGAAGCTTTCTTT
TRBD2	TRBJ2-2	TRBV6-1	many	CASRDATTSGRAGELFF	TGTGCCAGCAGGGACGCTACGACTAGCGGGAGAGCCGGGGAGCTGTTTTTT
.	TRBJ1-3	TRBV20-1	few	CSAREGSGNTIYF	TGCAGTGCTAGAGAGGGGTCTGGAAACACCATATATTTT
.	TRBJ2-7	TRBV20-1	.	CSARRRLGGVYEQYF	TGCAGTGCTAGACGGAGGTTGGGGGGAGTATACGAGCAGTACTTC
.	TRBJ2-7	TRBV25-1	.	CASSEYGESYEQYF	TGTGCCAGCAGTGAATATGGGGAATCCTACGAGCAGTACTTC
.	TRBJ1-1	TRBV4-2	few	CASSPPGGTNTEAFF	TGTGCCAGCAGCCCCCCGGGTGGGACGAACACTGAAGCTTTCTTT
.	TRBJ1-3	TRBV6-1	many	CATPEGNTIYF	TGTGCCACACCGGAGGGAAACACCATATATTTT
.	TRBJ2-7	TRBV6-2/TRBV6-3	many	CASSEDPGAREQYF	TGTGCCAGCAGTGAAGACCCGGGGGCGCGGGAGCAGTACTTC
TRBD1	TRBJ2-7	TRBV12-3/TRBV12-4	many	CASRTGTGMEQYF	TGTGCCAGCAGGACCGGGACAGGGATGGAGCAGTACTTC
.	TRBJ1-5	TRBV4-1	.	CASSQGQPNQPQHF	TGCGCCAGCAGCCAAGGACAGCCCAATCAGCCCCAGCATTTT
TRBD2	TRBJ2-2	TRBV28	many	CASSLGGAHTGELFF	TGTGCCAGCAGTTTGGGAGGGGCACACACCGGGGAGCTGTTTTTT
.	TRBJ2-7	TRBV11-2	many	CASSPLWTVEQYF	TGTGCCAGCAGCCCCCTTTGGACTGTCGAGCAGTACTTC
.	TRBJ2-7	TRBV12-3/TRBV12-4	many	CASSVGTETYEQYF	TGTGCCAGCAGTGTCGGGACGGAAACCTACGAGCAGTACTTC
.	TRBJ2-7	TRBV4-2	.	CASSQDRSGPYQQYF	TGTGCCAGCAGCCAAGACCGATCAGGACCCTACCAGCAGTACTTC
.	TRBJ1-4	TRBV3-1	few	CASSHLKTANEKLFF	TGTGCCAGCAGCCACCTTAAAACGGCTAATGAAAAACTGTTTTTT
TRBD2	TRBJ2-7	TRBV27	.	CASSLGEGAGGPYEQYF	TGTGCCAGCAGTTTAGGGGAGGGAGCGGGAGGGCCCTACGAGCAGTACTTC
TRBD2	TRBJ2-7	TRBV28	many	CASRETSRFYEQYF	TGTGCCAGCAGGGAGACTAGCAGATTTTACGAGCAGTACTTC
.	TRBJ2-5	TRBV30	.	CACTSVETQYF	TGTGCCTGTACTTCAGTGGAGACCCAGTACTTC
.	TRBJ2-1	TRBV11-2	.	CASSTWEGATYNEQFF	TGTGCCAGCAGCACCTGGGAGGGGGCGACCTACAATGAGCAGTTCTTC
.	TRBJ1-3	TRBV3-1	.	CASSQPRGAGNTIYF	TGTGCCAGCAGCCAACCGCGGGGGGCTGGAAACACCATATATTTT
.	TRBJ2-5	TRBV7-9	few	CASSTDSQETQYF	TGTGCCAGCAGCACGGACAGTCAAGAGACCCAGTACTTC
.	TRBJ1-1	TRBV5-1	few	CASSLAGIWEVNTEAFF	TGCGCCAGCAGCTTGGCCGGAATTTGGGAGGTGAACACTGAAGCTTTCTTT
.	TRBJ1-2	TRBV14	few	CASSLYRDGSYGYTF	TGTGCCAGCAGCCTGTACCGGGACGGAAGCTATGGCTACACCTTC
.	TRBJ1-1	TRBV5-1	few	CASSLLGEGMNTEAFF	TGCGCCAGCAGCTTGTTGGGGGAAGGGATGAACACTGAAGCTTTCTTT
TRBD2	TRBJ2-2	TRBV28	few	CASRSSGRANGELFF	TGTGCCAGCAGATCAAGCGGGAGGGCTAACGGGGAGCTGTTTTTT
.	TRBJ2-5	TRBV20-1	many	CSARDLLGTNQETQYF	TGCAGTGCTAGAGATCTTCTCGGGACAAACCAAGAGACCCAGTACTTC
TRBD2	TRBJ2-3	TRBV7-9	.	CASSHIAGAATDTQYF	TGTGCCAGCAGCCACATAGCGGGCGCGGCGACAGATACGCAGTATTTT
.	TRBJ2-7	TRBV6-1	few	CASSFGQGFFYEQYF	TGTGCCAGCTCTTTTGGGCAGGGTTTTTTCTACGAGCAGTACTTC
TRBD2	TRBJ2-7	TRBV11-2	many	CASSSGTSGRGEQYF	TGTGCCAGCAGCTCTGGGACTAGCGGGAGGGGTGAGCAGTACTTC
TRBD1	TRBJ1-1	TRBV28	many	CASSLRLTGVGTEAFF	TGTGCCAGCAGTTTAAGGTTGACAGGGGTGGGCACTGAAGCTTTCTTT
.	TRBJ2-1	TRBV27	.	CASSLTGLAHSYNEQFF	TGTGCCAGCAGTTTAACTGGGCTAGCGCACTCCTACAATGAGCAGTTCTTC
TRBD1	TRBJ1-1	TRBV20-1	.	CSTTTNTGATEAFF	TGCAGTACTACGACTAATACAGGGGCCACTGAAGCTTTCTTT
.	TRBJ1-2	TRBV29-1	.	CSVVGVAFYGYTF	TGCAGCGTTGTTGGGGTTGCATTCTATGGCTACACCTTC